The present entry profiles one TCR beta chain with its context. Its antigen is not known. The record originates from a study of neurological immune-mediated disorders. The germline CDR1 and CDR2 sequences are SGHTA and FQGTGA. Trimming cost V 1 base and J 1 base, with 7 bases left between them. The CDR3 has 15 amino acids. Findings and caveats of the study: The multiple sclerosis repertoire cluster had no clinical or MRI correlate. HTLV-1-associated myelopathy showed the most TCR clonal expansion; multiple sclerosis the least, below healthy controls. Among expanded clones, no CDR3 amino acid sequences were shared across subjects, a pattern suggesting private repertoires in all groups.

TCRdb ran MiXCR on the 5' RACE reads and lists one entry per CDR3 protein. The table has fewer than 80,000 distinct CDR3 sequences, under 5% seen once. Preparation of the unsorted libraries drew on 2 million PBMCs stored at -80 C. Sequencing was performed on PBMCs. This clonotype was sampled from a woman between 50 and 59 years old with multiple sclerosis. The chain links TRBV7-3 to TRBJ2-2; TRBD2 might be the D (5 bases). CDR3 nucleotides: TGTGCCAGCAGCTTAATTGGAGGGAACACCGGGGAGCTGTTTTTT. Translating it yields CASSLIGGNTGELFF.